This T cell receptor beta chain was captured by sequencing in a study of blood T cell repertoires in COVID-19. The protocol was immunoSEQ multiplex PCR, while the TCRdb copy is restricted to in-frame clones and leaves out a portion. The data show roughly 230,000 clones, around 90% seen once. V lost 0 bases and J lost 9; bases outside the gene matches: 7. This CDR3 has 14 residues. Germline V gene data show CDR1 as KGHSH and CDR2 as LQKENI. This sequence was found in a young man with COVID-19, enrolled during active disease. Sequenced: peripheral blood. The chain joins TRBV18 to TRBJ2-7; TRBD1 agrees at 8 bases. CDR3 amino acids: CASSPPAGGAVQYF. The CDR3 nucleotides read TGTGCCAGCTCACCACCCGCAGGGGGCGCAGTGCAGTACTTC.